The 11 T cell receptor beta chains reported below all come from one sample, sequenced in a study of beta chain features in type 1 diabetes. Study-wide results and caveats: Within each of all four CD4+ subsets, Type 1 diabetes patients had TCRB CDR3s that were moderately but significantly shorter.

No antigen has been identified for these receptors. Reverse transcription of all isolated RNA meant that expressed TCRB transcripts were sequenced. The assay was immunoSEQ multiplex PCR, and TCRdb's table has in-frame clones only and misses some. The sample holds about 370,000 clones, around 9.6% seen once. Specimen: central memory CD4+ T cells from blood. The receptors were sampled from a man in his thirties or forties with type 1 diabetes.

The chain has TRBV5-6 and TRBJ2-1; 7 nucleotides match TRBD1. Per the germline V gene, CDR1 is SGHDT and CDR2 is YYEEEE. The CDR3 has 15 amino acids. V gave up 4 bases and J gave up 6 bases; unmatched junction bases: 10. CDR3 sequence reads: CASSRDRVVLNEQFF. The CDR3 DNA is TGTGCCAGCAGCCGAGACAGGGTTGTTCTCAATGAGCAGTTCTTC.

The chain links TRBV5-8 to TRBJ2-7, with D perhaps TRBD1 or TRBD2 (6 bases each). CDR1 is SGHTS and CDR2 is YDEGEE in the germline V gene. V was cut by 2 bases and J by 4 bases, with 16 bases left in between. There are 15 residues in the CDR3. CDR3 DNA: TGTGCCAGCAGCTTAGAGGGGGGTGAGTGGTACGAGCAGTACTTC. This encodes CASSLEGGEWYEQYF.

Concerning this clone: One junction end disagrees with the germline gene, perhaps due to a read error. The J gene is TRBJ2-7, the V gene TRBV5-4, with a possible D match to TRBD2 (5 bases). Germline CDR1 is SGHNT and CDR2 is YYREEE (reference sequence). CDR3 length: 15 amino acids. CDR3 region: CASSPEAFPTYEQYF. The CDR3 DNA sequence: TGCGCCAGCAGTCCGGAGGCGTTTCCCACCTACGAGCAGTACTTC.

This clone has more than one count but fewer than ten. Here the CDR3 DNA reads TGTGCCAGTAAGCTTTCGGTAGCGGGAGAAGGGGATACGCAGTATTTT. Its protein is CASKLSVAGEGDTQYF. The J gene is TRBJ2-3, the V gene TRBV7-3; 9 nucleotides agree with TRBD2. This CDR3 is built from 16 residues. V was clipped by 9 bases and J by 6 bases; unmatched bases: 16. Per germline, CDR1 SGHTA and CDR2 FQGTGA.

The chain is built from TRBV30 and TRBJ2-5; the match to TRBD1 covers 8 bases. J was trimmed by 2 bases and V by 1 base; bases with no gene match: 6. There are 15 residues in the CDR3. CDR1 is GTSNPN, CDR2 SVGIG, per germline (reference sequence). Here the CDR3 reads CAWSGWGQVQETQYF. CDR3 nucleotide sequence: TGTGCCTGGAGTGGGTGGGGACAGGTTCAAGAGACCCAGTACTTC.

This clone appeared a few times. The chain has TRBV7-9 and TRBJ2-5, with unresolved D. Per the germline V gene, CDR1 is SEHNR and CDR2 is FQNEAQ (reference sequence). The CDR3 is 11 residues long. The V and J ends lost 4 bases and 5 bases respectively, with 5 bases between them. In DNA, the CDR3 is TGTGCCAGCAGCTCCTGGGAGACCCAGTACTTC. This codes for CASSSWETQYF.

Worth noting for this clone: A junction end diverges from the germline sequence, so it may reflect a read error. This chain links TRBV29-1 with TRBJ2-3; possible D gene TRBD2, 5 bases. Germline lookup yields CDR1 SQVTM and CDR2 ANQGSEA. The CDR3 spans 14 residues. The CDR3 reads CSVEDYIHGDTQYF. The CDR3 nucleotides are TGCAGCGTGGAAGACTATATCCACGGAGATACGCAGTATTTT.

The chain links TRBV2 to TRBJ2-1, with 9 bases fitting TRBD2. The ends lost 7 bases at V and 9 bases at J; junction bases unmatched: 10. The CDR3 extends over 14 amino acids. Germline V CDR1 and CDR2: SNHLY, FYNNEI. This CDR3 reads CASKSASGEVEQFF. In DNA, the CDR3 is TGTGCCAGCAAATCGGCTAGCGGGGAGGTTGAGCAGTTCTTC. Complete variable domain (other parts from reference TRBV2 and TRBJ2-1): EPEVTQTPSHQVTQMGQEVILRCVPISNHLYFYWYRQILGQKVEFLVSFYNNEISEKSEIFDDQFSVERPDGSNFTLKIRSTKLEDSAMYFCASKSASGEVEQFFGPGTRLTVL.

This clone was seen more than once but under ten times. V usage is TRBV19 and J usage is TRBJ2-4, with D unclear. There are 14 residues in the CDR3. Germline V lookup: CDR1 LNHDA, CDR2 SQIVND (reference sequence). V was shortened by 5 bases and J by 0 bases, with 8 bases between the two germline ends. The CDR3 region is CASSLQQAKNIQYF. For the CDR3, the DNA is TGTGCCAGTAGTTTACAGCAAGCCAAAAACATTCAGTACTTC.

This clone has more than one count but fewer than ten. The chain uses TRBV28 and TRBJ2-7; 8 bases agree with TRBD2. Trimming at V came to 7 bases and at J to 6 bases, leaving 23 bases not matched to a gene. CDR3 length equals 18 residues. Germline CDR1 MDHEN, CDR2 SYDVKM. The CDR3 coding sequence is TGTGCCAGCACCGTTTTCCCACCCGCGGGAGGAGCCGGGTTCGAGCAGTACTTC. Its protein product is CASTVFPPAGGAGFEQYF.

The table lists this clone with a few counts. V and J are TRBV25-1 and TRBJ2-7; 8 nucleotides agree with TRBD2. The germline V gene encodes CDR1 MGHDK and CDR2 SYGVNS. The CDR3 sequence is 14 residues long. Trimming cost V 6 bases and J 4 bases; bases outside gene matches: 8. The DNA for the CDR3 is TGTGCCAGCAGGGGACTAGAAAGTTTTTACGAGCAGTACTTC. Protein product: CASRGLESFYEQYF.